Listed below are T cell receptor beta chains from one sample, sequenced in a study of early T cells in non-severe SARS-CoV-2 infection. TCRdb re-analysed the 5' RACE reads in MiXCR, keeping a single row per CDR3 protein. The table lists tens of thousands of distinct CDR3 sequences, more than 15% of them singletons. The starting material was whole blood, obtained at baseline. Every receptor here comes from an adult who was a healthcare worker with PCR-confirmed SARS-CoV-2 infection or an uninfected control (not recorded which). The CDR3 runs from the conserved cysteine through the conserved F or W. D genes are given only for firm matches. Only part of the rows carry a size: once, few, many, or a class if the clone is expanded.

J gene: TRBJ1-3
CDR3 length: 14
clone size: .
D gene: .
V gene: TRBV18
CDR3 protein: CASTPADPGNTIYF

J gene: TRBJ2-5
CDR3 length: 15
clone size: few
D gene: .
V gene: TRBV20-1
CDR3 protein: CSARDMTDPGETQYF

J gene: TRBJ1-1
CDR3 length: 12
clone size: .
D gene: .
V gene: TRBV27
CDR3 protein: CASSLAGTKTFF

J gene: TRBJ1-6
CDR3 length: 15
clone size: .
D gene: .
V gene: TRBV5-1
CDR3 protein: CASSLGVQGGSPLHF

J gene: TRBJ1-1
CDR3 length: 15
clone size: .
D gene: .
V gene: TRBV12-3/TRBV12-4
CDR3 protein: CASSLTQTENTEAFF

J gene: TRBJ2-3
CDR3 length: 15
clone size: many
D gene: TRBD2
V gene: TRBV7-9
CDR3 protein: CASSSPLAGGHTQYF

J gene: TRBJ2-7
CDR3 length: 15
clone size: .
D gene: TRBD2
V gene: TRBV29-1
CDR3 protein: CSVVGLAGDTKEQYF

J gene: TRBJ2-2
CDR3 length: 14
clone size: .
D gene: .
V gene: TRBV11-3
CDR3 protein: CASSLDSGTGELFF

J gene: TRBJ1-5
CDR3 length: 14
clone size: few
D gene: .
V gene: TRBV7-9
CDR3 protein: CASSLAGDGQPQHF

J gene: TRBJ2-7
CDR3 length: 13
clone size: .
D gene: .
V gene: TRBV7-8
CDR3 protein: CASSLDGAREQYF

J gene: TRBJ2-3
CDR3 length: 13
clone size: many
D gene: .
V gene: TRBV5-6
CDR3 protein: CASSLTGIDTQYF

J gene: TRBJ2-7
CDR3 length: 15
clone size: .
D gene: .
V gene: TRBV15
CDR3 protein: CATSREPGFSYEQYF

J gene: TRBJ2-3
CDR3 length: 14
clone size: .
D gene: .
V gene: TRBV12-3/TRBV12-4
CDR3 protein: CATGSTGGADTQYF

J gene: TRBJ2-7
CDR3 length: 13
clone size: few
D gene: TRBD1
V gene: TRBV5-1
CDR3 protein: CASSLGQDLEQYF

J gene: TRBJ2-5
CDR3 length: 12
clone size: .
D gene: .
V gene: TRBV20-1
CDR3 protein: CSATPGVETQYF

J gene: TRBJ2-2
CDR3 length: 16
clone size: .
D gene: .
V gene: TRBV11-2
CDR3 protein: CASSPSVGSGTGELFF

J gene: TRBJ1-4
CDR3 length: 14
clone size: .
D gene: .
V gene: TRBV5-1
CDR3 protein: CASSSGQRDEKLFF

J gene: TRBJ2-7
CDR3 length: 14
clone size: .
D gene: TRBD1
V gene: TRBV25-1
CDR3 protein: CASSERDRAYEQYF

J gene: TRBJ2-2
CDR3 length: 11
clone size: many
D gene: .
V gene: TRBV28
CDR3 protein: CASTVTGELFF

J gene: TRBJ1-6
CDR3 length: 15
clone size: many
D gene: TRBD1
V gene: TRBV27
CDR3 protein: CASSDRGLTGSPLHF

J gene: TRBJ1-1
CDR3 length: 15
clone size: .
D gene: .
V gene: TRBV20-1
CDR3 protein: CSAARLQGRDTEAFF

J gene: TRBJ2-5
CDR3 length: 15
clone size: few
D gene: TRBD1
V gene: TRBV11-2
CDR3 protein: CASSLGDRDQETQYF

J gene: TRBJ1-1
CDR3 length: 12
clone size: .
D gene: .
V gene: TRBV10-2
CDR3 protein: CASSRKNTEAFF

J gene: TRBJ2-5
CDR3 length: 13
clone size: few
D gene: .
V gene: TRBV5-1
CDR3 protein: CASSLGGGETQYF

J gene: TRBJ1-1
CDR3 length: 14
clone size: few
D gene: .
V gene: TRBV15
CDR3 protein: CATSRDRLGTEAFF

J gene: TRBJ2-5
CDR3 length: 13
clone size: .
D gene: .
V gene: TRBV2
CDR3 protein: CASSDNYQETQYF

J gene: TRBJ2-3
CDR3 length: 15
clone size: .
D gene: .
V gene: TRBV18
CDR3 protein: CASSPPGQPQNTQYF

J gene: TRBJ1-4
CDR3 length: 16
clone size: few
D gene: TRBD1
V gene: TRBV6-1
CDR3 protein: CASSGASRQGWEKLFF

J gene: TRBJ2-5
CDR3 length: 12
clone size: .
D gene: TRBD2
V gene: TRBV29-1
CDR3 protein: CSVADPGLASQF

J gene: TRBJ2-2
CDR3 length: 12
clone size: .
D gene: .
V gene: TRBV4-2
CDR3 protein: CASRGGTPGLFF

J gene: TRBJ1-1
CDR3 length: 14
clone size: .
D gene: TRBD1
V gene: TRBV5-1
CDR3 protein: CASSLEAGGTEAFF

J gene: TRBJ2-5
CDR3 length: 16
clone size: .
D gene: .
V gene: TRBV7-2
CDR3 protein: CASSPTPRVREETQYF

J gene: TRBJ2-6
CDR3 length: 18
clone size: .
D gene: .
V gene: TRBV28
CDR3 protein: CASSFWGGRPSGANVLTF

J gene: TRBJ2-2
CDR3 length: 16
clone size: .
D gene: .
V gene: TRBV20-1
CDR3 protein: CSARDRPTANTGELFF

J gene: TRBJ2-1
CDR3 length: 15
clone size: many
D gene: TRBD2
V gene: TRBV10-3
CDR3 protein: CAISPIEGGLPGQFF

J gene: TRBJ2-3
CDR3 length: 13
clone size: .
D gene: .
V gene: TRBV11-2
CDR3 protein: CASSPKSSGTQYF

J gene: TRBJ2-5
CDR3 length: 11
clone size: many
D gene: .
V gene: TRBV11-2
CDR3 protein: CASSLRETQYF

J gene: TRBJ1-1
CDR3 length: 13
clone size: .
D gene: .
V gene: TRBV5-1
CDR3 protein: CASSLGGSPEAFF

J gene: TRBJ1-2
CDR3 length: 13
clone size: few
D gene: .
V gene: TRBV12-3/TRBV12-4
CDR3 protein: CASSLGRGYGYTF

J gene: TRBJ2-3
CDR3 length: 16
clone size: .
D gene: .
V gene: TRBV6-1
CDR3 protein: CASSEGSGLSTDTQYF

J gene: TRBJ1-4
CDR3 length: 14
clone size: .
D gene: .
V gene: TRBV7-2
CDR3 protein: CASSPGSYNEKLFF

J gene: TRBJ2-7
CDR3 length: 13
clone size: .
D gene: .
V gene: TRBV6-5
CDR3 protein: CASTQGPYYEQYF

J gene: TRBJ2-5
CDR3 length: 14
clone size: .
D gene: .
V gene: TRBV5-5
CDR3 protein: CASSRLPGIETQYF

J gene: TRBJ1-4
CDR3 length: 18
clone size: .
D gene: TRBD1
V gene: TRBV25-1
CDR3 protein: CASSGQGARVNANEKLFF

J gene: TRBJ2-7
CDR3 length: 16
clone size: .
D gene: TRBD1
V gene: TRBV11-2
CDR3 protein: CASSLLGTGGKYEQYF

J gene: TRBJ2-2
CDR3 length: 13
clone size: .
D gene: .
V gene: TRBV28
CDR3 protein: CASSFSRATELFF

J gene: TRBJ1-2
CDR3 length: 14
clone size: few
D gene: TRBD1
V gene: TRBV3-1
CDR3 protein: CASRRRQGGTGYTF